The clone carrying this T cell receptor (beta chain) was counted many times. This specimen comes from a study of human T cells and chemical hapten exposure. Time point specified: patch test 2, 6 weeks after DPC sensitization. Treatment defined: therapeutic diphenylcyclopropenone sensitization with weekly scalp DPC. Germline CDR1 is SGHTA and CDR2 is FQGTGA. This CDR3 is built from 14 residues. The V gene lost 2 bases and the J gene lost 5 bases, with 12 bases spanning the gap. One entry per CDR3 protein results from TCRdb running MiXCR on the RACE reads. The data contain some 80,000 distinct CDR3 sequences, approximately 10% of them singletons.

The rearrangement links TRBV7-3 to TRBJ1-1; D may be TRBD1 (5 bases). The TCR originated in a man between 18 and 35 years old with alopecia areata. Some clones in this sample may be carry-over from other donors' samples. This sample comprised whole blood, obtained in connection with sensitization to the hapten diphenylcyclopropenone (DPC). CDR3 nucleotide sequence: TGTGCCAGCAGCTTAGGTTCGGAGGGGACTGAAGCTTTCTTT. This sequence encodes CASSLGSEGTEAFF.